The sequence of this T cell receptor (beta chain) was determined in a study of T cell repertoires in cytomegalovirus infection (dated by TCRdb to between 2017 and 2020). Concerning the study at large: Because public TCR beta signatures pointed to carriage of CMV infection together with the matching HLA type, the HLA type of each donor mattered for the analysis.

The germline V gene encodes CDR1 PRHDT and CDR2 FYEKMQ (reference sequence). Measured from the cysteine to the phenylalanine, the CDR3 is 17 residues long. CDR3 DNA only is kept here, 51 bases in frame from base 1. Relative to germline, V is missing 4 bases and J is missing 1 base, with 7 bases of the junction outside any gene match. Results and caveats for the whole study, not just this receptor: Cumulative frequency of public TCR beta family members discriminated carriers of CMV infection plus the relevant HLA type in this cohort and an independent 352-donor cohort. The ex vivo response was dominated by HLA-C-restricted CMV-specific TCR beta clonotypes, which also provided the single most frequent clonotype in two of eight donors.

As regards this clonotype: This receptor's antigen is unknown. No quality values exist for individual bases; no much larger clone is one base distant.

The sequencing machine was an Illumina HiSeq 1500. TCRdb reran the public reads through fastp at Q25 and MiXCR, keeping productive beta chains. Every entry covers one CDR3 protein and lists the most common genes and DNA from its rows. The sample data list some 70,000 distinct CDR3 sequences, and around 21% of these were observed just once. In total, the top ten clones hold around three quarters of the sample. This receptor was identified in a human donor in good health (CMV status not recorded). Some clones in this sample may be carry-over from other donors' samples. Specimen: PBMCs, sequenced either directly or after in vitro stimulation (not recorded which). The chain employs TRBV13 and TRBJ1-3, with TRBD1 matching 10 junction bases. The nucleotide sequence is TGTGCCAGCAGCTCCGCAGGGACAGGGGAATCTGGAAACACCATATATTTT. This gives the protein CASSSAGTGESGNTIYF. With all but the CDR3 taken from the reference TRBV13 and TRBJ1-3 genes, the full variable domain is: AAGVIQSPRHLIKEKRETATLKCYPIPRHDTVYWYQQGPGQDPQFLISFYEKMQSDKGSIPDRFSAQQFSDYHSELNMSSLELGDSALYFCASSSAGTGESGNTIYFGEGSWLTVV.